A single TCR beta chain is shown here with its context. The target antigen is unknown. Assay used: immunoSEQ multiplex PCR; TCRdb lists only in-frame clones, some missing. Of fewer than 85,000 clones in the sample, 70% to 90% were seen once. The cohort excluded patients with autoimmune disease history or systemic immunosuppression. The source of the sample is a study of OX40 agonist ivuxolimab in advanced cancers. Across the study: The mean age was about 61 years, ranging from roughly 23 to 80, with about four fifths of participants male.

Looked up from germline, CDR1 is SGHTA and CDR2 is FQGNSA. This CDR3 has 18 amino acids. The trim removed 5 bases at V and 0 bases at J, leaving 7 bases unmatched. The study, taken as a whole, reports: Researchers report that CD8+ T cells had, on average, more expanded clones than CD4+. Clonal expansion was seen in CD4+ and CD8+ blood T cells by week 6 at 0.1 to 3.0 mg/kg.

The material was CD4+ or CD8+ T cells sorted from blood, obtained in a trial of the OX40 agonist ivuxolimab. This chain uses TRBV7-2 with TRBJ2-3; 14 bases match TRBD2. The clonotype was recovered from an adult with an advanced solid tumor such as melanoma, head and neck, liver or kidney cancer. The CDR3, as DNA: TGTGCCAGCAGCCCACGGACTAGCGGGGGGTTAAGCACAGATACGCAGTATTTT. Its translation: CASSPRTSGGLSTDTQYF.